One and the same sample provided the 19 T cell receptor beta chains below, sequenced in a study of blood T cells in healthy people across ages (dated by TCRdb to 2013 to 2016). Library generation was performed with 5' RACE. Sequencing was performed on an Illumina HiSeq 2500. A second roughly 6 to 12 cycle PCR used a sample-barcoded 5' primer and a J-beta primer mix. Using fastp at Q25 and MiXCR, TCRdb reprocessed the public reads and kept productive beta chains. Rows merge per CDR3 protein into single entries with the most common DNA and genes. This sample has hundreds of thousands of distinct CDR3 sequences in its table, and 25% of those were observed once. Of the sample, roughly a tenth is held by the ten largest clones. This same sample was also taken into another study, of T cells of mothers and their children.

Material for sequencing was blood. The receptors derive from a boy younger than 18 in good health.

V is TRBV5-6 and J is TRBJ2-5; 9 positions agree with TRBD2. The germline V gene has CDR1 SGHDT and CDR2 YYEEEE. V shed 2 bases, J shed 4 bases, and the junction held 9 bases outside the gene matches. The CDR3 is 16 amino acids. The DNA of the CDR3 is TGTGCCAGCAGCTTTAGGCGGGAGGGCCTCAGAGAGACCCAGTACTTC. Protein product: CASSFRREGLRETQYF.

The chain uses TRBV12-3 or TRBV12-4 and TRBJ2-5; 9 nucleotides line up with TRBD2. With 2 bases clipped from V and 1 base from J, the junction kept 8 bases outside the gene matches. The CDR3 contains 17 residues. DNA for the CDR3: TGTGCCAGCAGTTTAATTGGCGCGGGAGGGCCCCAAGAGACCCAGTACTTC. It codes for CASSLIGAGGPQETQYF.

This clonotype occurred a few times. The chain couples TRBV6-1 to TRBJ2-5; D might be TRBD2 (5 bases). Germline V gene lookup returns CDR1 MNHNS and CDR2 SASEGT. Trimming stripped 1 base from V and 7 bases from J, with 10 bases between. CDR3 size: 13 residues. DNA for the CDR3: TGTGCCAGCAGTGAAGGAGGGTGGGCGACCCAGTACTTC. Its translation is CASSEGGWATQYF.

This clonotype has just a few counts. This chain links TRBV7-2 with TRBJ2-5; D call uncertain. Trimming left V 5 bases short and J 7 bases short, with 8 bases between. The V gene's germline CDR1 is SGHTA and CDR2 FQGNSA. The CDR3 totals 11 residues. The CDR3 DNA is TGTGCCAGCAGCGCGTCAGGGACCCAGTACTTC. This gives the protein CASSASGTQYF.

The chain recombines TRBV7-9 with TRBJ1-4; TRBD1 agrees at 7 bases. V shed 3 bases, J shed 2 bases, and the junction held 9 bases outside the gene matches. This CDR3 contains 17 residues. CDR1 is SEHNR and CDR2 is FQNEAQ in the germline V gene (reference sequence). The CDR3 protein is CASSFRTGPATNEKLFF. The CDR3 nucleotides are TGTGCCAGCAGCTTTAGGACAGGCCCTGCCACTAATGAAAAACTGTTTTTT.

The chain couples TRBV10-2 to TRBJ1-2; D is uncertain. CDR1 is WSHSY and CDR2 is SAAADI in the germline V gene. V was shortened by 1 base and J by 2 bases, with 8 bases between the two germline ends. The length of the CDR3 is 14 residues. CDR3 nucleotides: TGCGCCAGCAGTGAGTTGGTCACGAACTATGGCTACACCTTC. It is translated as CASSELVTNYGYTF.

The genes are TRBV2 and TRBJ2-5, with TRBD2 identical over 10 bases. The V segment lost 2 bases and the J segment 4 bases; nucleotides outside the gene matches: 1. Per the germline V gene, CDR1 is SNHLY and CDR2 is FYNNEI. The CDR3 loop spans 14 amino acids. CDR3 in amino acids: CASSERTSGETQYF. In DNA form, the CDR3 reads TGTGCCAGCAGTGAAAGGACTAGCGGAGAGACCCAGTACTTC.

J is TRBJ2-5 and V is TRBV28; a weak D match, TRBD1 (6 bases). CDR1 MDHEN and CDR2 SYDVKM come from the germline V gene. This CDR3 contains 15 residues. Between the trimmed V and J ends, which lost 6 bases and 5 bases, there was a span of 19 bases. The CDR3 sequence: CASRHNRVRRETQYF. CDR3 sequence (DNA): TGTGCCAGCAGACATAACAGGGTCCGTCGGGAGACCCAGTACTTC.

This clonotype was recorded a few times. J is TRBJ2-3 and V is TRBV7-2, with 9 bases lining up with TRBD2. The germline V gene has CDR1 SGHTA and CDR2 FQGNSA. Trimming cost V 4 bases and J 1 base; bases outside gene matches: 3. The CDR3 is 15 amino acids. CDR3 in amino acids: CASSSQRGGTDTQYF. The CDR3, as DNA: TGTGCCAGCAGCTCCCAGCGGGGGGGCACAGATACGCAGTATTTT.

V and J are TRBV6-1 and TRBJ2-2, with D unclear. V was shortened by 6 bases and J by 4 bases, with 9 bases between the two germline ends. Germline CDR1 reads MNHNS; CDR2 reads SASEGT. This CDR3 is built from 13 residues. The CDR3 region is CASRLDGTGELFF. The CDR3 DNA sequence: TGTGCCAGCAGGCTCGACGGCACCGGGGAGCTGTTTTTT.

This clonotype turned up a few times. CDR3 nucleotides: TGTGCCAGCAGTTACTGGGTTGGCTCCGAGAAGGAAAAACTGTTTTTT. Translating gives CASSYWVGSEKEKLFF. V is TRBV6-5 and J is TRBJ1-4; D remains ambiguous. The CDR3 runs to 16 residues. Germline assignment: CDR1 MNHEY and CDR2 SVGAGI. The germline V and J ends were trimmed by 1 base and 8 bases, with 17 bases remaining between them.

The table lists this clonotype with a few counts. The V call is TRBV19, the J call TRBJ2-3; TRBD2 is a possible D gene (5 bases). CDR3 length: 13 amino acids. Looked up from germline, CDR1 is LNHDA and CDR2 is SQIVND (reference sequence). The V gene lost 0 bases and the J gene lost 5 bases, with 6 bases spanning the gap. The CDR3 DNA reads TGTGCCAGTAGTATAGATCGGGGAGATACGCAGTATTTT. It translates to CASSIDRGDTQYF.

The V gene is TRBV20-1, the J gene TRBJ2-7, with 9 nucleotides matching TRBD1. J lost 0 bases, V lost 3 bases, and 6 bases had no gene match. Looked up from germline, CDR1 is DFQATT and CDR2 is SNEGSKA (reference sequence). CDR3 length equals 15 residues. CDR3 coding DNA: TGCAGTGCTAGCTACAGGGGGCTCCTCTCCTACGAGCAGTACTTC. Translation gives CSASYRGLLSYEQYF.

The chain combines TRBV7-2 with TRBJ2-5, with D possibly being TRBD2 (6 bases). The DNA matches TRBJ2-7 better at its end, which makes the J call doubtful. CDR3 length equals 15 residues. Germline lookup yields CDR1 SGHTA and CDR2 FQGNSA. CDR3: CASSLAGLSSYEQYF. The CDR3 DNA follows: TGTGCCAGCAGCTTAGCGGGACTTAGCTCCTACGAGCAGTACTTC.

The rearrangement joins TRBV4-3 to TRBJ1-5; TRBD1 might be the D (6 bases). Germline V gene data show CDR1 as LGHNA and CDR2 as YSLEER. The CDR3 runs 15 residues. Deletions cut 0 bases from V and 7 bases from J, with 13 bases between. The CDR3 coding sequence is TGCGCCAGCAGCCAAGATAGACAGGCAAACCAGCCCCAGCATTTT. This encodes CASSQDRQANQPQHF.

This clonotype was seen only a few times. The chain has TRBV2 and TRBJ2-7, with D perhaps matching TRBD2 (6 bases). Trimming pared 7 bases from V and 3 bases from J, leaving 19 bases between. Per the germline V gene, CDR1 is SNHLY and CDR2 is FYNNEI. The CDR3 spans 15 residues. Here the CDR3 DNA reads TGTGCCAGCATCCAAAACCTAGCGACCCACTACGAGCAGTACTTC. This codes for CASIQNLATHYEQYF.

Here the CDR3 DNA reads TGTGCCAGCAGCCCATACGGTTCGGGTAAAGCTAACTATGGCTACACCTTC. It yields the protein CASSPYGSGKANYGYTF. This chain connects TRBV6-5 to TRBJ1-2; D is unresolved. V was cut by 6 bases and J by 0 bases, with 20 bases left in between. Germline V CDR1 and CDR2: MNHEY, SVGAGI. The CDR3 has 17 residues.

This clonotype was found once. The chain has TRBV12-3 or TRBV12-4 and TRBJ2-1, with 8 bases fitting TRBD2. V was clipped by 5 bases and J by 4 bases; unmatched bases: 4. This CDR3 contains 14 residues. Written as DNA, the CDR3 is TGTGCCAGCAGTATCGGGGGGGATTACAATGAGCAGTTCTTC. Amino acid sequence: CASSIGGDYNEQFF.

This clonotype turned up a few times. This chain uses TRBV12-3 or TRBV12-4 with TRBJ2-5; no clear D gene. The CDR3 consists of 16 residues. Trimming took off 6 bases at V and 5 bases at J, with 22 bases between the two ends. In DNA, the CDR3 is TGTGCCAGCAGCACTTGGGGTGAACCGAGCAGGGAGACCCAGTACTTC. This codes for CASSTWGEPSRETQYF.